One sample yielded the 9 T cell receptor beta chains listed below, sequenced in a study of blood T cell repertoires in COVID-19. Profiled with immunoSEQ multiplex PCR; TCRdb holds only in-frame clones, not every one. The repertoire consists of tens of thousands of clones, with around 83% occurring once and the leading ten covering roughly 4.5%. What was sequenced was peripheral blood. The source of these receptors is a man aged 60 to 75 with acute or convalescent COVID-19.

CDR3 coding DNA: TGTGCCAGCAGCCGCCGGGACAGTAATGAAAAACTGTTTTTT. Protein sequence: CASSRRDSNEKLFF. V and J are TRBV7-9 and TRBJ1-4, with 7 bases matching TRBD1. The length of the CDR3 is 14 residues. The V and J ends lost 5 bases and 4 bases, in that order; junction bases with no gene match: 4. Germline CDR1 reads SEHNR; CDR2 reads FQNEAQ (reference sequence).

V and J are TRBV4-2 and TRBJ2-3; the D gene is possibly TRBD2 (7 bases). This CDR3 comprises 17 residues. V lost 0 bases and J lost 9, with 22 bases in between. CDR1 LGHNA and CDR2 YNFKEQ come from the germline V gene. CDR3 sequence reads: CASSQDSGGGRVGTQYF. In nucleotides, the CDR3 is TGTGCCAGCAGCCAAGATAGTGGCGGGGGCAGAGTAGGGACGCAGTATTTT.

V and J are TRBV3-1 (or the pseudogene TRBV3-2) and TRBJ1-1; D perhaps matches TRBD1 (5 bases). CDR1 and CDR2 from the germline V gene are LGHDT and YNNKEL (reference sequence). Between the trimmed V and J ends, which lost 1 base and 7 bases, there was a span of 7 bases. CDR3 length equals 12 residues. DNA of the CDR3: TGTGCCAGCAGCCAAGTCCAGGGTGAAGCTTTCTTT. Its protein product is CASSQVQGEAFF.

The chain links TRBV6-6 to TRBJ2-1; TRBD1 matches 7 bases. Trimming took 3 bases from V and 4 from J; bases not matched to a gene: 6. The germline CDR1 and CDR2 sequences are MNHNY and SVGAGI (reference sequence). There are 15 residues in the CDR3. CDR3 protein: CASSYQGGPYNEQFF. The CDR3 DNA reads TGTGCCAGCAGTTATCAAGGGGGCCCGTACAATGAGCAGTTCTTC.

This chain uses TRBV7-9 with TRBJ1-2; D gene ambiguous. The CDR3 is made up of 13 amino acids. In germline, CDR1 is SEHNR, CDR2 FQNEAQ (reference sequence). The V end lost 1 base, the J end lost 2 bases, and 5 bases lay between the germline ends. CDR3 sequence reads: CASSLVANYGYTF. The CDR3 DNA is TGTGCCAGCAGCTTAGTGGCCAACTATGGCTACACCTTC.

The chain recombines TRBV6-1 with TRBJ1-3, with 10 bases matching TRBD1. This CDR3 has 16 residues. V lost 4 bases to trimming and J lost 2 bases; unmatched junction nucleotides: 5. The germline V gene encodes CDR1 MNHNS and CDR2 SASEGT. CDR3: CASSGRGTGAGNTIYF. CDR3 bases: TGTGCCAGCAGTGGACGCGGGACAGGGGCTGGAAACACCATATATTTT.

CDR3 amino acids: CASSLGEVNFNQPQHF. The CDR3 DNA sequence: TGTGCCAGCAGCTTAGGGGAGGTGAACTTCAATCAGCCCCAGCATTTT. J is TRBJ1-5 and V is TRBV11-2; D not certain. The CDR3 has 16 residues. Per the germline V gene, CDR1 is SGHAT and CDR2 is FQNNGV. The V and J ends lost 1 base and 3 bases respectively, with 13 bases between them.

CDR3 DNA sequence: TGTGCCAGCAGCTTCAGGGGCTTAAACACCGGGGAGCTGTTTTTT. Residues: CASSFRGLNTGELFF. The chain has TRBV7-2 and TRBJ2-2, with a weak D call TRBD1 (6 bases). V was pared by 3 bases and J by 2 bases, with 10 bases between. The germline gives CDR1 SGHTA, CDR2 FQGNSA. CDR3 length equals 15 residues.

The chain links TRBV6-5 to TRBJ1-5, with TRBD1 matching over 7 bases. CDR1 is MNHEY and CDR2 is SVGAGI in the germline V gene. The V gene end was trimmed by 0 bases and the J gene end by 2 bases; junction bases not matched to a gene: 4. The CDR3 runs to 16 residues. As DNA, the CDR3 is TGTGCCAGCAGTTACTCCTCCGGGACAGGCAATCAGCCCCAGCATTTT. This gives the protein CASSYSSGTGNQPQHF.